This T cell receptor (beta chain) was obtained from a study of OX40 agonist ivuxolimab in advanced cancers. V shed 4 bases and J 6 bases; nucleotides not matched to a gene: 6. The CDR3 is made up of 14 amino acids. General study points: Among some nonresponders, normalized T-cell clonal expansion was also low. At 0.1 to 3.0 mg/kg, CD4+ and CD8+ blood T cells expanded clonally by week 6.

Concerning this clone itself: The antigen is undetermined.

Sequencing was performed with immunoSEQ multiplex PCR; in TCRdb, only in-frame clones are kept and a portion is missing. The sample lists about 84,000 clones, around 94% occurring once. The TCR comes from an adult with an advanced solid tumor such as melanoma, head and neck, liver or kidney cancer. Specimen: CD4+ or CD8+ T cells sorted from blood, collected in a trial of the OX40 agonist ivuxolimab. The J gene is TRBJ2-7, the V gene TRBV23-1, with 10 positions matching TRBD1. TRBV23-1 is noted as an ORF with a role that remains uncertain. Here the CDR3 DNA reads TGCGCCAGCAGTCCGTCGGGACAGGGGAGCGAGCAGTACTTC. The encoded protein is CASSPSGQGSEQYF.